This note documents a single TCR beta chain sequence. Its antigen remains unidentified. Described time point: late sampling 161 to 241 days after vaccination in a few convalescent patients. The treatment denotes: approximately nine-day PBMC culture with coronavirus spike peptide pools or control peptides (ViraFEST assay). An Oncomine TCR Beta short-read assay was used to sequence the DNA from cultured CD4+ T cells. Via MiXCR, TCRdb re-called the PCR reads, giving one row per CDR3 protein. The table has some 16,000 distinct CDR3 sequences, under 55% seen once. The CDR3 has 13 amino acids. From germline, CDR1 is SGHRS and CDR2 YFSETQ. Trimming cost V 0 bases and J 6 bases, with 10 bases left between them. This entry is derived from a study of vaccination and CD4 T cells after COVID-19. Study-wide background: Convalescent patients had positive nasal swab PCR results for SARS-CoV-2. Disease was mild in eight to ten and severe in one. Early (day 14) and late (days 161 to 241) post-vaccine samples came from a few convalescent patients.

This receptor was identified in a human donor who had recovered from COVID-19. The material was CD4+ T cells from blood, cultured in vitro, obtained about 7 months after SARS-CoV-2 vaccination. This chain uses TRBV5-1 with TRBJ2-7; tentatively, D is TRBD1 (5 bases). Here the CDR3 DNA reads TGCGCCAGCAGCTTGGACAGGTTCGGCGAGCAGTACTTC. Amino acids: CASSLDRFGEQYF. Together with reference TRBV5-1 and TRBJ2-7, the CDR3 gives the full variable domain: KAGVTQTPRYLIKTRGQQVTLSCSPISGHRSVSWYQQTPGQGLQFLFEYFSETQRNKGNFPGRFSGRQFSNSRSEMNVSTLELGDSALYLCASSLDRFGEQYFGPGTRLTVT.